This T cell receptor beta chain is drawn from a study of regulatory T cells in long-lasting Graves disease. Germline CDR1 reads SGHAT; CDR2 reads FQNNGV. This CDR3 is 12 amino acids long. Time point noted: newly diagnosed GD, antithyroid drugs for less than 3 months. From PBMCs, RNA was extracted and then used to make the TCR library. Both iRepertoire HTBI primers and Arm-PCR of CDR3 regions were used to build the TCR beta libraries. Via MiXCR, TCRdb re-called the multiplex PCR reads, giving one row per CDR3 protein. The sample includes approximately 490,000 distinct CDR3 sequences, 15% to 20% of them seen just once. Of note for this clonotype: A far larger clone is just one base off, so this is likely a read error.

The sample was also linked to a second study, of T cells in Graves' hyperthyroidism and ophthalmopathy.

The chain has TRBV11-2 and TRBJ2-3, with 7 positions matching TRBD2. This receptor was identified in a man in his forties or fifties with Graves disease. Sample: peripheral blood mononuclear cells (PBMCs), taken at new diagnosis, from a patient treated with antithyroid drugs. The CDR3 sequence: CASSLGDYEQCF. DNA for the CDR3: TGTGCCAGCAGCTTAGGGGACTACGAGCAGTGCTTC.